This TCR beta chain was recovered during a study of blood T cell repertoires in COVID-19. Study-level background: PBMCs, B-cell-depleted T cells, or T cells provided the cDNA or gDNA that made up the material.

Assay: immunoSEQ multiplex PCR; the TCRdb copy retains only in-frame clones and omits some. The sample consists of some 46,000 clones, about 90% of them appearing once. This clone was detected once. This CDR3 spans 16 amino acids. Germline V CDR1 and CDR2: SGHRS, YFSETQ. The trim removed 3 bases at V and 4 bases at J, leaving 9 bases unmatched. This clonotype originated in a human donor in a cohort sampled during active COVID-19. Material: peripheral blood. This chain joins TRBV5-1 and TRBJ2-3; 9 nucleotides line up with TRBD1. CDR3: CASSYTGGAGSDTQYF. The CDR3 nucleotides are TGCGCCAGCAGCTATACAGGGGGCGCCGGGTCAGATACGCAGTATTTT.